These T cell receptor beta chains were read from a single sample in a study of blood T cell repertoires in COVID-19. The protocol was immunoSEQ multiplex PCR, while the TCRdb copy is restricted to in-frame clones and leaves out a portion. The data show 80,000 or so clones, 70% to 90% seen once. Sequenced input: peripheral blood. These receptors all stem from a man aged 55 to 69 with COVID-19, enrolled during active disease. CDR3s include the opening cysteine and the closing phenylalanine or tryptophan. The order of the fields is D gene, clone size, J gene, V gene, CDR3 DNA, CDR3 protein. A D gene is named only where the DNA matches it firmly. Expanded clones get a size class; other rows say once, few or many, or leave the size out.

TRBD2 | once | TRBJ2-7 | TRBV4-1 | TGCGCCAGCAGCCAAGATAGTAGCGGGGGCACCTACGAGCAGTACTTC | CASSQDSSGGTYEQYF
NA | few | TRBJ1-4 | TRBV18 | TGTGCCAGCTCACCAATGGCGGATAATGAAAAACTGTTTTTT | CASSPMADNEKLFF
NA | NA | TRBJ2-1 | TRBV7-6 | TGTGCCAGCAGCTGGACTCAGAGGTTCAGTTTTACGGGGGTCGATTGGGATGAGCAGTTCTTC | CASSWTQRFSFTGVDWDEQFF
TRBD1 | NA | TRBJ2-1 | TRBV9 | TGTGCCAGCAGCGTAGTACAGGGGGCCCCTCTAACTGCCTACAATGAGCAGTTCTTC | CASSVVQGAPLTAYNEQFF
TRBD2 | NA | TRBJ2-1 | TRBV7-3 | TGTGCCAGCAGCTTAACTAGCGGGAGGGCTAATGAGCAGTTCTTC | CASSLTSGRANEQFF
TRBD1 | NA | TRBJ1-4 | TRBV29-1 | TGCAGCGTTTCTTCGGGACAGAAATCCGAAAAACTGTTTTTT | CSVSSGQKSEKLFF
TRBD2 | NA | TRBJ2-3 | TRBV9 | TGTGCCAGCAGCCCTGGACTAGCGGGGGCCTGGGTGGATACGCAGTATTTT | CASSPGLAGAWVDTQYF
NA | NA | TRBJ1-1 | TRBV11-3 | TGTGCCAGCAGCTTGGGGCAGGGGTCGGGGAACACTGAAGCTTTCTTT | CASSLGQGSGNTEAFF
TRBD1 | NA | TRBJ1-5 | TRBV19 | TGTGCCAGTAGTGAGGGGGCGGGTAGCAATCAGCCCCAGCATTTT | CASSEGAGSNQPQHF
TRBD2 | NA | TRBJ2-3 | TRBV7-3 | TGTGCCAGCAGCTTAGCCAGCGGGGTTGACACGCAGTATTTT | CASSLASGVDTQYF
TRBD2 | once | TRBJ2-1 | TRBV6-5 | TGTGCCAGCAGTAAACTAGCGGGAGTCTACAATGAGCAGTTCTTC | CASSKLAGVYNEQFF
TRBD1 | NA | TRBJ1-1 | TRBV5-1 | TGCGCCAGCAGCTCCAGGGGGCGATCAAGCACTGAAGCTTTCTTT | CASSSRGRSSTEAFF
TRBD1 | NA | TRBJ1-6 | TRBV30 | TGTGCCTGGAGATACAGGGGGTCTTCACCCCTCCACTTT | CAWRYRGSSPLHF
NA | NA | TRBJ2-2 | TRBV28 | TGTGCCAGCAGCAAATACACCGGGGAGCTGTTTTTT | CASSKYTGELFF
TRBD2 | NA | TRBJ2-1 | TRBV6-4 | TGTGCCAGCAGTGACGGGAGTAGCGGGAGGGAGTTCTTC | CASSDGSSGREFF
TRBD1 | NA | TRBJ2-7 | TRBV10-2 | TGCGCCAGCAGGTCGGGACAGCACTACGAGCAGTACTTC | CASRSGQHYEQYF
NA | NA | TRBJ2-1 | TRBV24-1 | TGTGCCACCAGTGATTTTACCCAGGGAAATGAGCAGTTCTTC | CATSDFTQGNEQFF
TRBD1 | NA | TRBJ2-3 | TRBV7-9 | TGTGCCAGCAGCTTAAGGGGGCCCCCAGATACGCAGTATTTT | CASSLRGPPDTQYF
NA | NA | TRBJ2-1 | TRBV24-1 | TGTGCCACCAGTGATTCAACAGGGTTGCAGTCCTACAATGAGCAGTTCTTC | CATSDSTGLQSYNEQFF
NA | NA | TRBJ2-1 | TRBV7-2 | TGTGCCAGCAGCTCCTCTAGCGCACTTGAGCAGTTCTTC | CASSSSSALEQFF
NA | NA | TRBJ1-2 | TRBV12-3/TRBV12-4 | TGTGCCAGCAGCCTCGCAGGGAATGGCTACACCTTC | CASSLAGNGYTF
NA | few | TRBJ1-4 | TRBV4-2 | TGTGCCAGCAGCCCGGGGGGGCAGGGTCTCGATTATGAAAAACTGTTTTTT | CASSPGGQGLDYEKLFF
TRBD2 | NA | TRBJ2-2 | TRBV28 | TGTGCCAGCAGTCGCAGCGGGGCCACCGGGGAGCTGTTTTTT | CASSRSGATGELFF
TRBD1 | NA | TRBJ2-6 | TRBV6-5 | TGTGCCAGCAGAAACACAGGGGCTGGGGCCAACGTCCTGACTTTC | CASRNTGAGANVLTF
NA | NA | TRBJ1-6 | TRBV28 | TGTGCCAGCAGTTTCAAACAACGCAATTCACCCCTCCACTTT | CASSFKQRNSPLHF
NA | NA | TRBJ1-3 | TRBV5-5 | TGTGCCAGCAGCTTGGATGGGCCCTCTTACTCTGGAAACACCATATATTTT | CASSLDGPSYSGNTIYF
NA | NA | TRBJ2-1 | TRBV19 | TGTGCCAGTAGTACCCCCCTTCCTAATCTGGGGGCGCGTAACAATGAGCAGTTCTTC | CASSTPLPNLGARNNEQFF
NA | NA | TRBJ1-4 | TRBV18 | TGTGCCAGCTCACCGCAGGGCCCAACTAATGAAAAACTGTTTTTT | CASSPQGPTNEKLFF
NA | NA | TRBJ1-4 | TRBV5-1 | TGCGCCAGCAGCCAAAGACACCCAACTAATGAAAAACTGTTTTTT | CASSQRHPTNEKLFF
NA | NA | TRBJ1-2 | TRBV29-1 | TGCAGCGTTCTCGGGGGGAGTGGCTACACCTTC | CSVLGGSGYTF
TRBD2 | NA | TRBJ2-5 | TRBV5-1 | TGCGCCAGCAGACCCGGGACTAGCGGGAGTATAGAGACCCAGTACTTC | CASRPGTSGSIETQYF
TRBD1 | NA | TRBJ2-1 | TRBV7-2 | TGTGCCAGCAGCTCTCCTAACCGGGACAGGGTGCGGAATGAGCAGTTCTTC | CASSSPNRDRVRNEQFF
TRBD1 | NA | TRBJ1-2 | TRBV28 | TGTGCCAGCAGTTTCCAGACAGGGATGGCAGCTAACTATGGCTACACCTTC | CASSFQTGMAANYGYTF
TRBD1 | NA | TRBJ1-2 | TRBV19 | TGTGCCAGTAGTATTTCGGGACAGGGGGCCTATGGCTACACCTTC | CASSISGQGAYGYTF
TRBD2 | once | TRBJ2-1 | TRBV24-1 | TGTGCCACCAGTCAAGCGGGAGGGAGCTCCAATGAGCAGTTCTTC | CATSQAGGSSNEQFF
TRBD1 | NA | TRBJ1-5 | TRBV5-1 | TGCGCCAGCAGCCGTGGACAGGGGGAGCCGCCCCAGCATTTT | CASSRGQGEPPQHF
TRBD1 | NA | TRBJ1-2 | TRBV7-2 | TGTGCCAGCAGCTTTAAAGGACAGGGATTTGATGGCTACACCTTC | CASSFKGQGFDGYTF
NA | NA | TRBJ1-2 | TRBV11-2 | TGTGCCAGCAGTTTCACAGGTGACTATGGCTACACCTTC | CASSFTGDYGYTF
TRBD2 | NA | TRBJ2-5 | TRBV5-5 | TGTGCCAGCAGCTTGGGATCTAGCGGGAGTGAGACCCAGTACTTC | CASSLGSSGSETQYF
TRBD1 | NA | TRBJ1-2 | TRBV3-1/TRBV3-2 | TGTGCCAGCAGCCAAGATCGGGACAGTACTTCTAACTATGGCTACACCTTC | CASSQDRDSTSNYGYTF
NA | NA | TRBJ2-4 | TRBV29-1 | TGCAGCGTTGAAGGGGCCAGAGGGAACATTCAGTACTTC | CSVEGARGNIQYF
TRBD2 | NA | TRBJ2-3 | TRBV29-1 | TGCAGCGTTGATGGGACTAGCGGGTCAGATACGCAGTATTTT | CSVDGTSGSDTQYF
NA | NA | TRBJ1-5 | TRBV2 | TGTGCCAGCACCAGCAGCGATAGCAATCAGCCCCAGCATTTT | CASTSSDSNQPQHF
NA | NA | TRBJ2-2 | TRBV3-1/TRBV3-2 | TGTGCCAGCAGCCAAGATCGGAACACCGGGGAGCTGTTTTTT | CASSQDRNTGELFF
NA | NA | TRBJ2-7 | TRBV9 | TGTGCCAGGCTAGCGAACTACGAGCAGTACTTC | CARLANYEQYF
NA | NA | TRBJ1-2 | TRBV6-4 | TGTGCCAGCAGTGACTCCGGGCAGGGAGGCTACACCTTC | CASSDSGQGGYTF
TRBD1 | NA | TRBJ1-2 | TRBV19 | TGTGCCAGTAGTCCCGGACAGGGGGTTTTCTATGGCTACACCTTC | CASSPGQGVFYGYTF